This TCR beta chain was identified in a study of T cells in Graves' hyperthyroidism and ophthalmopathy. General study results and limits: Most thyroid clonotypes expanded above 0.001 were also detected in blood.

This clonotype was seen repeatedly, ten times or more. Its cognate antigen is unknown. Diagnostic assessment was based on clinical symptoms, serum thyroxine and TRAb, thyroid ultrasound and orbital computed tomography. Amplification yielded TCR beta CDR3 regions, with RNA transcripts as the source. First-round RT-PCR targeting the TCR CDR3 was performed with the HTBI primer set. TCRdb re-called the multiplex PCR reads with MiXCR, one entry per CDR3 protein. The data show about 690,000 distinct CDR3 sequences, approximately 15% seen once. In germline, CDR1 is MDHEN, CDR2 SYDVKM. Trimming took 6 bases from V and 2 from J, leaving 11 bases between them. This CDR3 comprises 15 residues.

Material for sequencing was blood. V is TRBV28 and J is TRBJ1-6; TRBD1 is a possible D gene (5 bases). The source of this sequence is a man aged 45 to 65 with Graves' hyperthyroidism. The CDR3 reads CASRAGQTYNSPLHF. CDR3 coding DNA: TGTGCCAGCAGGGCCGGACAAACCTATAATTCACCCCTCCACTTT.